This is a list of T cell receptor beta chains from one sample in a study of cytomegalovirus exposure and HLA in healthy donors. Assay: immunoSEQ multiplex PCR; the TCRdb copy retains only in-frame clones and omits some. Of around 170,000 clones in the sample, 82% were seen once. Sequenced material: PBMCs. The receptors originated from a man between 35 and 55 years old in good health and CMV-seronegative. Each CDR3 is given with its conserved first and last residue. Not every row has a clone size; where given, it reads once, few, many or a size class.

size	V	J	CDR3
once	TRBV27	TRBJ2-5	CASRSGNRGAQETQYF
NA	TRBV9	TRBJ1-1	CASRGTEYSTEAFF
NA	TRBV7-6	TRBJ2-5	CASRSTGTETQYF
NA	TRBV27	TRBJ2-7	CASMIFFGDKDEQYF
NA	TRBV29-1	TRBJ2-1	CSVEDQWTVYNEQFF
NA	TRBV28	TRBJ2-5	CASSPERDPWTQYF
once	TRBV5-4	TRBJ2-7	CASSLTIVADEQYF
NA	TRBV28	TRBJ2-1	CASRTLRFGTSKNEQFF
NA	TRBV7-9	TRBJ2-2	CASRSDRDTGELFF
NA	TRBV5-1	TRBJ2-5	CASSLQPRETQYF
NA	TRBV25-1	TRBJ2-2	CASSPSDKAGELFF
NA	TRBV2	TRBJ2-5	CASTTSGSALQETQYF
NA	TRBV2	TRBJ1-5	CASSEAPGGQPQHF
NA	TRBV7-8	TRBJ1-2	CASSLEVQGKGYTF
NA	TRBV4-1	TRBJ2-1	CASSQGKLVYNEQFF
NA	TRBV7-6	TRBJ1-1	CASSPGTAYEAFF